This T cell receptor (beta chain) was captured in a study of CD8+ T cells in alopecia areata. This clone was recorded a few times. Its matching antigen is unknown. The study, taken as a whole, reports: Resident alphabeta T-cell populations of normal skin are likewise subject to sequencing in scalp samples. Lesional scalp displayed greater clonality than normal scalp, most notably in alopecia totalis/universalis.

The treatment here: oral pan-JAK inhibitor, 5-10 mg twice daily. Sorting of CD4+ and CD8+ T cells was performed on PBMCs. Germline CDR1 SGHRS, CDR2 YFSETQ. With 1 base removed from V and 0 bases from J, the gap between germline ends came to 9 bases. This CDR3 is built from 15 residues. Extraction of RNA preceded its reverse transcription into cDNA, which served as the sequencing template. Method: immunoSEQ multiplex PCR; TCRdb's copy keeps in-frame clones and lacks some. This table holds about 140,000 clones, 50% to 65% found once. The sequencing here drew on CD8+ T cells sorted from blood, taken at week 4, from a patient treated with tofacitinib. The sequence derives from a human donor with alopecia areata. The chain uses TRBV5-1 and TRBJ2-3; unclear D gene. CDR3 nucleotides: TGCGCCAGCAGCTTGCGGTTACCTAGCACAGATACGCAGTATTTT. Translating gives CASSLRLPSTDTQYF.